The rows below give T cell receptor beta chains drawn from one sample of a study of graft-versus-host responses after intestinal transplantation. Produced via immunoSEQ multiplex PCR; TCRdb's table is partial and in-frame only. The table records approximately 89,000 clones, about 93% of them present only once. These receptors have no known antigen. The sample in question was unstimulated CD8+ T cells sorted from spleen or lymph node cells, obtained before transplant. The source of these receptors is a human donor who was the organ donor for an intestinal transplant. Each CDR3 is given with its conserved first and last residue. The order of the fields is V gene, clone size, J gene, D gene, CDR3 protein, CDR3 DNA. D genes are given only for firm matches. Some rows mark clone size as missing; the rest say once, few, many or name a class of expanded clone.

v_call: TRBV11-2
clone_size: -
j_call: TRBJ2-2
d_call: TRBD2
cdr3_aa: CASRPTAGDTGELFF
cdr3_nt: TGTGCCAGCAGACCAACTGCGGGAGACACCGGGGAGCTGTTTTTT

v_call: TRBV15
clone_size: -
j_call: TRBJ2-1
d_call: TRBD2
cdr3_aa: CATSEFRDYEKNEQFF
cdr3_nt: TGTGCCACCAGCGAGTTCCGGGACTACGAGAAGAATGAGCAGTTCTTC

v_call: TRBV6-6
clone_size: -
j_call: TRBJ1-4
d_call: TRBD1
cdr3_aa: CASSHGQAYEKLFF
cdr3_nt: TGTGCCAGCAGTCACGGACAGGCGTACGAAAAACTGTTTTTT

v_call: TRBV19
clone_size: -
j_call: TRBJ1-1
d_call: -
cdr3_aa: CASRYGHTEAFF
cdr3_nt: TGTGCCAGTAGGTACGGTCACACTGAAGCTTTCTTT

v_call: TRBV5-8
clone_size: -
j_call: TRBJ1-5
d_call: TRBD1
cdr3_aa: CASSSPGQGYQPQHF
cdr3_nt: TGTGCCAGCAGTTCGCCGGGACAGGGGTATCAGCCCCAGCATTTT

v_call: TRBV2
clone_size: -
j_call: TRBJ2-1
d_call: -
cdr3_aa: CASTLGSEQFF
cdr3_nt: TGTGCCAGCACGTTGGGGAGTGAGCAGTTCTTC

v_call: TRBV5-8
clone_size: -
j_call: TRBJ2-2
d_call: -
cdr3_aa: CASSLVRMWPSGELFF
cdr3_nt: TGTGCCAGCAGCTTGGTCCGCATGTGGCCGTCCGGGGAGCTGTTTTTT

v_call: TRBV19
clone_size: once
j_call: TRBJ1-1
d_call: -
cdr3_aa: CACGASGEAFF
cdr3_nt: TGTGCCTGTGGAGCGTCGGGTGAAGCTTTCTTT

v_call: TRBV9
clone_size: -
j_call: TRBJ2-3
d_call: -
cdr3_aa: CASSVGETSTDTQYF
cdr3_nt: TGTGCCAGCAGCGTAGGAGAGACTAGCACAGATACGCAGTATTTT

v_call: TRBV13
clone_size: -
j_call: TRBJ1-3
d_call: -
cdr3_aa: CASSLGTGHSGNTIYF
cdr3_nt: TGTGCCAGCAGCTTAGGGACAGGTCACTCTGGAAACACCATATATTTT

v_call: TRBV6-5
clone_size: -
j_call: TRBJ2-3
d_call: -
cdr3_aa: CASRLTSDGDTQYF
cdr3_nt: TGTGCCAGCAGGTTGACTAGTGACGGAGATACGCAGTATTTT

v_call: TRBV5-5
clone_size: -
j_call: TRBJ2-1
d_call: TRBD2
cdr3_aa: CASFAEREEYNEQFF
cdr3_nt: TGTGCCAGCTTCGCCGAGCGGGAGGAGTACAATGAGCAGTTCTTC

v_call: TRBV4-3
clone_size: -
j_call: TRBJ1-1
d_call: TRBD1
cdr3_aa: CASSHSRQGGTEAFF
cdr3_nt: TGCGCCAGCAGCCACTCCCGACAGGGAGGAACTGAAGCTTTCTTT

v_call: TRBV30
clone_size: few
j_call: TRBJ1-1
d_call: -
cdr3_aa: CAWSLTEAFF
cdr3_nt: TGTGCCTGGAGTCTCACTGAAGCTTTCTTT

v_call: TRBV9
clone_size: -
j_call: TRBJ2-1
d_call: TRBD2
cdr3_aa: CASSPTSGGVRNEQFF
cdr3_nt: TGTGCCAGCAGCCCCACTAGCGGGGGGGTGAGAAATGAGCAGTTCTTC

v_call: TRBV2
clone_size: -
j_call: TRBJ1-4
d_call: TRBD1
cdr3_aa: CARTSGQGAQGEKLFF
cdr3_nt: TGTGCCAGGACCTCGGGACAGGGGGCGCAGGGTGAAAAACTGTTTTTT

v_call: TRBV4-3
clone_size: once
j_call: TRBJ2-5
d_call: -
cdr3_aa: CASSQDGAREETQYF
cdr3_nt: TGCGCCAGCAGCCAAGATGGGGCCAGGGAAGAGACCCAGTACTTC

v_call: TRBV27
clone_size: -
j_call: TRBJ1-1
d_call: TRBD1
cdr3_aa: CASRLLTGGNTEAFF
cdr3_nt: TGTGCCAGCCGACTACTGACAGGGGGGAACACTGAAGCTTTCTTT

v_call: TRBV5-5
clone_size: -
j_call: TRBJ1-6
d_call: -
cdr3_aa: CASSSKWGVSYNSPLHF
cdr3_nt: TGTGCCAGCAGCTCAAAATGGGGGGTCTCCTATAATTCACCCCTCCACTTT

v_call: TRBV29-1
clone_size: -
j_call: TRBJ2-1
d_call: TRBD1
cdr3_aa: CSVESGGDYNEQFF
cdr3_nt: TGCAGCGTTGAGTCAGGGGGCGATTACAATGAGCAGTTCTTC

v_call: TRBV27
clone_size: -
j_call: TRBJ1-1
d_call: -
cdr3_aa: CASSSSAAANTEAFF
cdr3_nt: TGTGCCAGCAGTTCCTCCGCGGCAGCGAACACTGAAGCTTTCTTT

v_call: TRBV7-9
clone_size: -
j_call: TRBJ1-1
d_call: TRBD1
cdr3_aa: CASSLDWTGTNTEAFF
cdr3_nt: TGTGCCAGCAGCTTAGATTGGACAGGCACTAACACTGAAGCTTTCTTT

v_call: TRBV7-9
clone_size: -
j_call: TRBJ1-5
d_call: -
cdr3_aa: CASSRGGLLGNQPQHF
cdr3_nt: TGTGCCAGCAGCCGCGGGGGCCTACTTGGTAATCAGCCCCAGCATTTT

v_call: TRBV6-4
clone_size: -
j_call: TRBJ2-3
d_call: TRBD1
cdr3_aa: CASSEGQGADTQYF
cdr3_nt: TGTGCCAGCAGTGAGGGACAGGGGGCAGATACGCAGTATTTT

v_call: TRBV30
clone_size: -
j_call: TRBJ1-5
d_call: TRBD1
cdr3_aa: CAWSRDRASNQPQHF
cdr3_nt: TGTGCCTGGAGTCGGGACAGGGCTAGCAATCAGCCCCAGCATTTT

v_call: TRBV16
clone_size: -
j_call: TRBJ2-1
d_call: TRBD2
cdr3_aa: CASSQSGSGSWNEQFF
cdr3_nt: TGTGCCAGCAGCCAATCGGGGAGCGGGAGTTGGAATGAGCAGTTCTTC

v_call: TRBV18
clone_size: -
j_call: TRBJ1-4
d_call: TRBD1
cdr3_aa: CASSPPTGENEKLFF
cdr3_nt: TGTGCCAGCTCACCACCCACAGGGGAAAATGAAAAACTGTTTTTT

v_call: TRBV11-2
clone_size: -
j_call: TRBJ2-5
d_call: -
cdr3_aa: CASSAPGTVYQETQYF
cdr3_nt: TGTGCCAGCAGCGCCCCTGGGACTGTGTACCAAGAGACCCAGTACTTC

v_call: TRBV27
clone_size: -
j_call: TRBJ1-1
d_call: -
cdr3_aa: CASSYSGNTEAFF
cdr3_nt: TGTGCCAGCAGTTATTCGGGGAACACTGAAGCTTTCTTT

v_call: TRBV9
clone_size: -
j_call: TRBJ2-7
d_call: -
cdr3_aa: CASSLRGGRLDEQYF
cdr3_nt: TGTGCCAGCAGCCTTAGGGGGGGCCGGTTAGACGAGCAGTACTTC

v_call: TRBV4-1
clone_size: -
j_call: TRBJ2-1
d_call: -
cdr3_aa: CASSPFRPSGESYNEQFF
cdr3_nt: TGCGCCAGCAGCCCCTTCAGACCCTCGGGAGAATCCTACAATGAGCAGTTCTTC

v_call: TRBV25-1
clone_size: -
j_call: TRBJ2-7
d_call: -
cdr3_aa: CASSDWSSYEQYF
cdr3_nt: TGTGCCAGCAGTGATTGGAGCTCCTACGAGCAGTACTTC

v_call: TRBV5-8
clone_size: -
j_call: TRBJ2-3
d_call: TRBD1
cdr3_aa: CASSYGQARTDTQYF
cdr3_nt: TGTGCCAGCAGCTATGGACAGGCCCGCACAGATACGCAGTATTTT

v_call: TRBV10-2
clone_size: -
j_call: TRBJ2-7
d_call: TRBD2
cdr3_aa: CASSPLTSWSSYEQYF
cdr3_nt: TGCGCCAGCAGTCCACTGACTAGCTGGAGCTCCTACGAGCAGTACTTC

v_call: TRBV5-4
clone_size: -
j_call: TRBJ2-7
d_call: -
cdr3_aa: CASSLGSGRVAYEQYF
cdr3_nt: TGTGCCAGCAGCTTGGGATCGGGAAGGGTGGCCTACGAGCAGTACTTC

v_call: TRBV5-1
clone_size: -
j_call: TRBJ2-3
d_call: TRBD2
cdr3_aa: CASSLLAGARGDTQYF
cdr3_nt: TGCGCCAGCAGCTTGCTAGCGGGGGCCAGAGGGGATACGCAGTATTTT

v_call: TRBV2
clone_size: once
j_call: TRBJ2-1
d_call: -
cdr3_aa: CASSDGSLRGNEQFF
cdr3_nt: TGTGCCAGCAGTGACGGATCCCTACGGGGCAATGAGCAGTTCTTC

v_call: TRBV7-8
clone_size: -
j_call: TRBJ1-1
d_call: -
cdr3_aa: CASSLDRLNTEAFF
cdr3_nt: TGTGCCAGCAGCTTAGACAGGCTGAACACTGAAGCTTTCTTT

v_call: TRBV11-3
clone_size: -
j_call: TRBJ2-7
d_call: TRBD1
cdr3_aa: CASSAHRGPVAYEQYF
cdr3_nt: TGTGCCAGCAGCGCCCACAGGGGGCCCGTGGCCTACGAGCAGTACTTC

v_call: TRBV7-9
clone_size: -
j_call: TRBJ2-1
d_call: TRBD2
cdr3_aa: CASSLGWGPSGIDEQFF
cdr3_nt: TGTGCCAGCAGCTTAGGATGGGGTCCTAGCGGGATAGATGAGCAGTTCTTC

v_call: TRBV7-6
clone_size: -
j_call: TRBJ1-1
d_call: TRBD1
cdr3_aa: CASSPRTGGGMNTEAFF
cdr3_nt: TGTGCCAGCAGCCCCCGGACAGGGGGGGGGATGAACACTGAAGCTTTCTTT

v_call: TRBV2
clone_size: -
j_call: TRBJ2-5
d_call: -
cdr3_aa: CASRTGNDWTQYF
cdr3_nt: TGTGCCAGCAGAACCGGGAACGACTGGACCCAGTACTTC

v_call: TRBV6-4
clone_size: once
j_call: TRBJ2-2
d_call: TRBD2
cdr3_aa: CASSDSSGLAGVGTGELFF
cdr3_nt: TGTGCCAGCAGTGACTCTAGCGGACTAGCGGGAGTAGGCACCGGGGAGCTGTTTTTT

v_call: TRBV5-1
clone_size: -
j_call: TRBJ1-4
d_call: -
cdr3_aa: CASSPRSKGGATNEKLFF
cdr3_nt: TGCGCCAGCAGCCCCAGATCTAAAGGGGGTGCAACTAATGAAAAACTGTTTTTT

v_call: TRBV2
clone_size: -
j_call: TRBJ1-5
d_call: -
cdr3_aa: CASRGEGRFNQPQHF
cdr3_nt: TGTGCCAGCAGGGGGGAGGGGAGATTCAATCAGCCCCAGCATTTT

v_call: TRBV28
clone_size: -
j_call: TRBJ2-7
d_call: -
cdr3_aa: CASSPTGTNEDYEQYF
cdr3_nt: TGTGCCAGCAGCCCCACGGGAACCAACGAAGATTACGAGCAGTACTTC

v_call: TRBV25-1
clone_size: -
j_call: TRBJ2-3
d_call: TRBD2
cdr3_aa: CASSALPGLATDTQYF
cdr3_nt: TGTGCCAGCAGTGCCCTCCCGGGACTAGCGACAGATACGCAGTATTTT

v_call: TRBV9
clone_size: -
j_call: TRBJ2-1
d_call: -
cdr3_aa: CASSPRLVDEQFF
cdr3_nt: TGTGCCAGCAGCCCAAGACTGGTCGATGAGCAGTTCTTC

v_call: TRBV4-1
clone_size: few
j_call: TRBJ2-7
d_call: -
cdr3_aa: CASSQGGGKYYEQYF
cdr3_nt: TGCGCCAGCAGCCAAGGAGGCGGGAAATACTACGAGCAGTACTTC

v_call: TRBV2
clone_size: -
j_call: TRBJ2-3
d_call: -
cdr3_aa: CASSVGGFGTDTQYF
cdr3_nt: TGTGCCAGCAGTGTAGGAGGTTTCGGCACAGATACGCAGTATTTT

v_call: TRBV29-1
clone_size: -
j_call: TRBJ2-1
d_call: TRBD2
cdr3_aa: CSVPGLAGGNYNEQFF
cdr3_nt: TGCAGCGTCCCCGGACTAGCGGGGGGAAACTACAATGAGCAGTTCTTC

v_call: TRBV10-1
clone_size: -
j_call: TRBJ1-5
d_call: TRBD1
cdr3_aa: CATPVSTGANQPQHF
cdr3_nt: TGCGCCACCCCAGTCTCTACAGGGGCCAATCAGCCCCAGCATTTT

v_call: TRBV27
clone_size: -
j_call: TRBJ1-5
d_call: -
cdr3_aa: CASSPSPYQPQHF
cdr3_nt: TGTGCCAGCAGTCCCTCCCCTTATCAGCCCCAGCATTTT

v_call: TRBV18
clone_size: -
j_call: TRBJ2-3
d_call: -
cdr3_aa: CASSQTRTNTDTQYF
cdr3_nt: TGTGCCAGCTCACAGACCCGGACTAACACAGATACGCAGTATTTT

v_call: TRBV27
clone_size: -
j_call: TRBJ2-7
d_call: TRBD1
cdr3_aa: CASSVGQPYEQYF
cdr3_nt: TGTGCCAGCAGTGTGGGACAGCCCTACGAGCAGTACTTC

v_call: TRBV7-3
clone_size: -
j_call: TRBJ2-1
d_call: -
cdr3_aa: CASTLAGANEQFF
cdr3_nt: TGTGCCAGCACATTAGCAGGGGCCAATGAGCAGTTCTTC

v_call: TRBV5-1
clone_size: -
j_call: TRBJ1-2
d_call: TRBD1
cdr3_aa: CASKVEGGRGNYGYTF
cdr3_nt: TGCGCCAGCAAGGTAGAAGGGGGCAGGGGGAACTATGGCTACACCTTC